The entry below describes one T cell receptor (beta chain). The data derive from a study of cytomegalovirus exposure and HLA in healthy donors. A multiplex PCR was run with 60 Vbeta primers and 13 Jbeta primers. As processed by the authors: Later work found 80 million to 85 million unique TCR beta chains, with 9.5 million to 14 million shared. Data came from immunoSEQ multiplex PCR; TCRdb stores just in-frame clones and leaves some out. For V, J and clone size, that table is used; D and trimming come from the DNA. The sample contains 200,000 or so clones, about 80% of which appear only once. The CDR3 extends over 14 amino acids. With 4 bases clipped from V and 6 bases from J, the junction kept 4 bases outside the gene matches. The germline gives CDR1 MNHEY, CDR2 SMNVEV (reference sequence).

The sequencing input was PBMCs. This TCR was sampled from a man aged 40-50 years in good health and CMV-seronegative. The rearrangement joins TRBV27 to TRBJ1-4; the match to TRBD1 covers 8 bases. The CDR3 region has the DNA TGTGCCAGCAGTTCAGACAGGGGCGATGAAAAACTGTTTTTT. It yields the protein CASSSDRGDEKLFF.